This T cell receptor beta chain was sequenced during a study of blood T cell repertoires in COVID-19. Study-level background: Sites across the United States, Italy and Spain contributed samples from acute and convalescent COVID-19. PBMCs, B-cell-depleted T cells, or T cells provided the cDNA or gDNA that made up the material.

CDR1 and CDR2 from the germline V gene are KGHDR and SFDVKD. V gave up 4 bases and J gave up 0 bases, with 12 bases separating them. This CDR3 region has 16 residues. This clone was seen only once. Original data processing: Scientists estimated how many nucleated cells there were by amplifying reference gene primers. Only in-frame clones appear in the TCRdb table, and some are missing; sequencing was by immunoSEQ multiplex PCR. V, J and clone size reflect that table, while D and trimming were determined from the DNA. The sample records approximately 200,000 clones, roughly four fifths being singletons.

The receptor's source is a woman in her thirties who had recovered from COVID-19. This chain joins TRBV24-1 and TRBJ2-1; D may be TRBD2 (5 bases). Sequencing was performed on peripheral blood. In DNA form, the CDR3 reads TGTGCCACCAGTGACCCCGGGGTCAGCTCCTACAATGAGCAGTTCTTC. As protein: CATSDPGVSSYNEQFF.